These T cell receptor beta chains were read from a single sample in a study of T cells in Graves' hyperthyroidism and ophthalmopathy. TCRdb re-called the multiplex PCR reads through MiXCR, storing one row per CDR3 protein. This sample has fewer than 650,000 distinct CDR3 sequences, with over 12% found just once. The sequencing input was blood. The receptors here all came from a woman under 30 with Graves' ophthalmopathy. Both conserved end residues are part of each CDR3. A D gene is named only where the DNA matches it firmly. A row's size may be missing; if present it is once, few, many or a size class.

V	size	J	D	DNA	CDR3
TRBV7-9	many	TRBJ2-5	TRBD1	TGTGCCAGCAGCGACCTGGACAGGGTAGTAGAAGAGACCCAGTACTTC	CASSDLDRVVEETQYF
TRBV20-1	many	TRBJ2-3	.	TGCAGTGCTAGGCGTACCGCGGGAGATACGCAGTATTTT	CSARRTAGDTQYF
TRBV27	.	TRBJ1-2	TRBD1	TGTGCCAGCAGTTTTGAACAGGGGGCCGGTGGCTACACCTTC	CASSFEQGAGGYTF
TRBV20-1	few	TRBJ2-1	.	TGCAGTGCTAGCAAGGTCTCCGGTAGCGATGAGCAGTTCTTC	CSASKVSGSDEQFF
TRBV6-2/TRBV6-3	many	TRBJ2-7	.	TGTGCCAGCAGTCAAGGGCAGATAACCTACGAGCAGTACTTC	CASSQGQITYEQYF
TRBV7-9	many	TRBJ2-7	.	TGTGCCAGCAGCTTAGTAGAGTACGAGCAGTACTTC	CASSLVEYEQYF
TRBV30	many	TRBJ2-1	TRBD2	TGTGCCTGGACCGGGGGACTAGCGGGAGTTGAGCAGTTCTTC	CAWTGGLAGVEQFF
TRBV27	many	TRBJ2-5	TRBD2	TGTGCCAGCAGTTTCCGCCGAGGGGCGGGAGTAGAGACCCAGTACTTC	CASSFRRGAGVETQYF
TRBV4-2	many	TRBJ2-5	TRBD2	TGTGCCAGCAGCCAAGATATATACGGGAGGATTGTGGAGACCCAGTACTTC	CASSQDIYGRIVETQYF
TRBV11-3	many	TRBJ2-7	TRBD1	TGTGCCAGCAGCTCCGACAGGGGGAAAAACGAGCAGTACTTC	CASSSDRGKNEQYF
TRBV24-1	many	TRBJ2-3	TRBD2	TGTGCCACCAGTGAACCGACTAGCGGCACAGATACGCAGTATTTT	CATSEPTSGTDTQYF
TRBV18	many	TRBJ1-1	.	TGTGCCAGCTCACCATCGGGGGGCACTGAAGCTTTCTTT	CASSPSGGTEAFF
TRBV25-1	.	TRBJ2-5	TRBD2	TGTGCCAGCAGTGAATGGGCAACTAGCGGGGGGGAGACCCAGTACTTC	CASSEWATSGGETQYF
TRBV28	many	TRBJ2-6	TRBD1	TGTGCCAGCAGTTCTAGGGACAGGACCTCGTCTGGGGCCAACGTCCTGACTTTC	CASSSRDRTSSGANVLTF
TRBV29-1	many	TRBJ1-2	TRBD1	TGCAGCGTTGATTCACATACAGGGGGCGCGGGCGGCTATGGCTACACCTTC	CSVDSHTGGAGGYGYTF
TRBV6-1	many	TRBJ2-7	TRBD1	TGTGCCAGCAGGACAGGGGGAGGTGTCGAGCAGTACTTC	CASRTGGGVEQYF
TRBV5-6	.	TRBJ2-2	.	TGTGCCAGCAGCGCTCCCCGTCCTAACACCGGGGAGCTGTTTTTT	CASSAPRPNTGELFF
TRBV6-6	many	TRBJ2-2	.	TGTGCCAGCAGTTACATGGGACACTTGAACACCGGGGAGCTGTTTTTT	CASSYMGHLNTGELFF
TRBV7-9	many	TRBJ1-1	.	TGTGCCAGCAGCCGCCTGGCCCCAACTGCTGAAGCTTTCTTT	CASSRLAPTAEAFF
TRBV28	many	TRBJ2-7	.	TGTGCCAGCAGTTCTACCGGGACCTCCTCCTACGAGCAGTACTTC	CASSSTGTSSYEQYF
TRBV20-1	few	TRBJ1-3	.	TGCAGTGCTAGAGATTTAGGTGGAAACACCATATATTTT	CSARDLGGNTIYF
TRBV14	once	TRBJ2-7	.	TGTGCCAGCAGCCAAGTTGGGTGGGTTGGTGAGCAGTACTTC	CASSQVGWVGEQYF
TRBV30	many	TRBJ1-1	.	TGTGCCTGGAGTAGGGGGGCCGACACTGAAGCTTTCTTT	CAWSRGADTEAFF